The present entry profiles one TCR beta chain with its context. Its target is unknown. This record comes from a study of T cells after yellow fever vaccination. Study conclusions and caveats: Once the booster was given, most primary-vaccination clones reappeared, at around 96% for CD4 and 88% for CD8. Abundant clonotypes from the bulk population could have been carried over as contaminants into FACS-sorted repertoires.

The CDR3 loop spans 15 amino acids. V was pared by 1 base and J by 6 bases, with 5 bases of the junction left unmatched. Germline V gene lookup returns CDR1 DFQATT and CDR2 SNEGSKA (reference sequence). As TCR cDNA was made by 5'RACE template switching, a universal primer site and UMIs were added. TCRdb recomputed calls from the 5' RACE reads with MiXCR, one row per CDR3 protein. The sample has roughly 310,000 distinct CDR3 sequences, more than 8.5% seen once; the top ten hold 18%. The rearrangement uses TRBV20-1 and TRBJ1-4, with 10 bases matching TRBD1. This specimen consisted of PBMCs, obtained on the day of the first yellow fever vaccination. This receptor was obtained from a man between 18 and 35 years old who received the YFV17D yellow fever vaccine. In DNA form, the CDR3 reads TGCAGTGCTAGAGGGGGGACAGGGGCTGATGAAAAACTGTTTTTT. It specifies CSARGGTGADEKLFF.